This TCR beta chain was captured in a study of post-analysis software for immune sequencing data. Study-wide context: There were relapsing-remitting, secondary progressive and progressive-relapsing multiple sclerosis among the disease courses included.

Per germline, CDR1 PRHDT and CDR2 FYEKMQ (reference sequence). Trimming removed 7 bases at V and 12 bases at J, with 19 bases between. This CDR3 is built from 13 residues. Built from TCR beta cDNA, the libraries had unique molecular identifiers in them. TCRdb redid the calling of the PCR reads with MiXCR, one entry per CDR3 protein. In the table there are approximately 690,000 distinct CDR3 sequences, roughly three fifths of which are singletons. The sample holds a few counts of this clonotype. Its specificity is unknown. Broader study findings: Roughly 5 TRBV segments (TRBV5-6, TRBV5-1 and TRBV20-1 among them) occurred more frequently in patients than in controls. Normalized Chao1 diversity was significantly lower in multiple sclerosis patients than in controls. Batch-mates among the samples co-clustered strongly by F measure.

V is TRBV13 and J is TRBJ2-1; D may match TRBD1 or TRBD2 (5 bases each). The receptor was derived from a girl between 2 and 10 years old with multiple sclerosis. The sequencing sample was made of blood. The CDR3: CASTGTEFLGQFF. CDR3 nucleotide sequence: TGTGCCAGCACGGGGACGGAATTTCTGGGGCAGTTCTTC.